The 22 T cell receptor beta chains given below trace back to one sample, sequenced in a study of T-cell reconstitution after alpha-beta-depleted transplantation in children. It was with unique molecular identifiers that the TCRbeta library was prepared. TCRdb re-called the PCR reads through MiXCR, storing one row per CDR3 protein. Here the sample spans about 310,000 distinct CDR3 sequences, approximately 23% being singletons. The starting material was PBMCs, mostly from graft donor cells, obtained 180 days after TCRalphabeta/CD19-depleted stem cell transplant. These receptors were collected from a male patient between 5 and 17 years old who had a stem cell transplant for acute lymphoblastic leukemia, so the T cells may come from the graft donor.

This chain links TRBV7-9 with TRBJ1-3, with TRBD1 matching 10 bases. The CDR3 has 11 amino acids. Germline V gives CDR1 SEHNR, CDR2 FQNEAQ (reference sequence). In nucleotides, the CDR3 is TGTGCTGGGACAGGGGAAAACACCATATATTTT. It specifies CAGTGENTIYF.

This chain links TRBV11-2 with TRBJ1-2, with a possible D match to TRBD1 (5 bases). The CDR3 loop spans 15 amino acids. In germline, CDR1 is SGHAT, CDR2 FQNNGV. The V gene lost 5 bases and the J gene lost 10 bases, with 23 bases spanning the gap. CDR3: CASSVSTQGGGDYTF. CDR3 nucleotide sequence: TGTGCCAGCAGCGTATCGACCCAGGGAGGTGGTGACTACACCTTC.

This clonotype has just a few counts. This chain joins TRBV5-1 and TRBJ2-2, with 12 bases lining up with TRBD2. The CDR3 consists of 18 residues. With 4 bases clipped from V and 2 bases from J, the junction kept 9 bases outside the gene matches. From germline, CDR1 is SGHRS and CDR2 YFSETQ. The CDR3 DNA reads TGCGCCAGCAGCCCCAGGAGGGGACTAGCGGGTAACACCGGGGAGCTGTTTTTT. It is translated as CASSPRRGLAGNTGELFF. The full variable domain, with the rest looked up from reference TRBV5-1 and TRBJ2-2, is KAGVTQTPRYLIKTRGQQVTLSCSPISGHRSVSWYQQTPGQGLQFLFEYFSETQRNKGNFPGRFSGRQFSNSRSEMNVSTLELGDSALYLCASSPRRGLAGNTGELFFGEGSRLTVL.

The V gene is TRBV5-1, the J gene TRBJ2-5; 7 nucleotides line up with TRBD2. Germline V gives CDR1 SGHRS, CDR2 YFSETQ. With V trimmed by 1 base and J by 4 bases, 7 bases remained unmatched. This CDR3 comprises 15 residues. CDR3 coding DNA: TGCGCCAGCAGCTTGACGGGAGGCTTGGGAGAGACCCAGTACTTC. Protein product: CASSLTGGLGETQYF. The entire variable domain, with the rest obtained from reference TRBV5-1 and TRBJ2-5, is as follows: KAGVTQTPRYLIKTRGQQVTLSCSPISGHRSVSWYQQTPGQGLQFLFEYFSETQRNKGNFPGRFSGRQFSNSRSEMNVSTLELGDSALYLCASSLTGGLGETQYFGPGTRLLVL.

This sequence joins TRBV25-1 and TRBJ1-2; D unclear. V dropped 9 bases and J dropped 5 bases, with 13 bases sitting between them. This CDR3 region has 12 residues. Germline CDR1 and CDR2: MGHDK and SYGVNS. The DNA for the CDR3 is TGTGCCAGTGTCGGTAATAGATATGGCTACACCTTC. Translation: CASVGNRYGYTF.

The rearrangement links TRBV2 to TRBJ1-4; D ambiguous. This CDR3 region has 15 residues. Trimming removed 6 bases at V and 7 bases at J, with 18 bases between. The germline CDR1 and CDR2 sequences are SNHLY and FYNNEI. The CDR3 coding sequence is TGTGCCAGCAGCCCCACTAGCGCGGTGGGTGAAAAACTGTTTTTT. Protein: CASSPTSAVGEKLFF.

The rearrangement uses TRBV7-2 and TRBJ2-7, with D unresolved. The germline V gene encodes CDR1 SGHTA and CDR2 FQGNSA. CDR3 length equals 13 residues. Trimming cost V 4 bases and J 6 bases, with 13 bases left between them. The CDR3 DNA follows: TGTGCCAGCAGCTCCCGGGTGGTCGGCGAGCAGTACTTC. It translates to CASSSRVVGEQYF.

This clonotype was seen a few times. The chain couples TRBV20-1 to TRBJ2-1; 9 positions agree with TRBD2. This CDR3 is 14 amino acids long. CDR1 is DFQATT and CDR2 is SNEGSKA in the germline V gene (reference sequence). J gave up 10 bases and V 4 bases, and 11 bases lay outside the gene matches. The CDR3 loop reads CSAMGLAALGEQFF. The CDR3 bases are TGCAGTGCTATGGGACTAGCAGCCCTAGGCGAGCAGTTCTTC.

The sample holds a few counts of this clonotype. The chain is built from TRBV20-1 and TRBJ1-4, with D uncertain. The germline V and J ends were trimmed by 6 bases and 5 bases, with 13 bases remaining between them. Germline V CDR1 and CDR2: DFQATT, SNEGSKA (reference sequence). The CDR3 loop spans 13 amino acids. The CDR3 DNA follows: TGCAGTGCGGTTGCCGGAAGGAATGAAAAACTGTTTTTT. Translated: CSAVAGRNEKLFF.

The V call is TRBV20-1, the J call TRBJ1-5, with D possibly being TRBD1 (5 bases). Trimming stripped 3 bases from V and 1 base from J, with 10 bases between. This CDR3 region has 14 residues. The V gene's germline CDR1 is DFQATT and CDR2 SNEGSKA (reference sequence). CDR3 in DNA: TGCAGTGCTAGGCCCCCAGGGAGCAATCAGCCCCAGCATTTT. Protein product: CSARPPGSNQPQHF.

This chain links TRBV5-1 with TRBJ2-2; D possibly corresponds to TRBD2 (5 bases). V lost 2 bases and J lost 0, with 8 bases in between. The CDR3 is 15 amino acids. Germline V gene lookup returns CDR1 SGHRS and CDR2 YFSETQ. The CDR3 nucleotides are TGCGCCAGCAGCTTAATGGGAGCGAACACCGGGGAGCTGTTTTTT. Its protein is CASSLMGANTGELFF.

V gene TRBV21-1 combines with J gene TRBJ2-3; the DNA was not compared with TRBD1, the D call given in the table. TRBV21-1 constitutes a pseudogene. This CDR3 spans 16 amino acids. This CDR3 is CASSIPLDRGTDTQYF. DNA of the CDR3: TGTGCCAGCAGCATCCCTCTGGACAGGGGAACAGATACGCAGTATTTT.

The chain carries TRBV10-3 and TRBJ2-5, with D perhaps matching TRBD2 (6 bases). The CDR3 spans 15 residues. Per the germline V gene, CDR1 is ENHRY and CDR2 is SYGVKD. V was pared by 0 bases and J by 5 bases, with 13 bases between. CDR3 loop: CAISESTAGSETQYF. CDR3 sequence (DNA): TGTGCCATCAGTGAGTCGACCGCGGGAAGCGAGACCCAGTACTTC.

The rearrangement uses TRBV10-3 and TRBJ2-5; TRBD1 is a possible D gene (6 bases). The germline gives CDR1 ENHRY, CDR2 SYGVKD. The CDR3 consists of 13 residues. The V end lost 6 bases, the J end lost 2 bases, and 10 bases lay between the germline ends. The CDR3 is CAIRGAGQETQYF. The CDR3 DNA reads TGTGCCATCAGGGGGGCAGGTCAAGAGACCCAGTACTTC.

In this sample, this clonotype turned up a few times. V and J are TRBV24-1 and TRBJ2-3; TRBD1 is a possible D gene (6 bases). The germline V gene has CDR1 KGHDR and CDR2 SFDVKD. The CDR3 consists of 18 residues. V lost 3 bases and J 2 bases, leaving 20 bases between the germline ends. The CDR3 region is CATSDHPAGATTTDTQYF. CDR3 sequence (DNA): TGTGCCACCAGTGATCACCCGGCAGGGGCTACTACCACAGATACGCAGTATTTT.

In this sample, this clonotype turned up a few times. The chain recombines TRBV25-1 with TRBJ1-1; tentatively, D is TRBD1 (5 bases). Per germline, CDR1 MGHDK and CDR2 SYGVNS. V was clipped by 2 bases and J by 11 bases, with 12 bases between them. This CDR3 has 12 residues. The CDR3 reads CASSELRGKAFF. In DNA, the CDR3 is TGTGCCAGCAGTGAACTTCGGGGGAAGGCTTTCTTT.

The rearrangement links TRBV15 to TRBJ1-5; 10 nucleotides agree with TRBD1. From germline, CDR1 is LNHNV and CDR2 YYDKDF (reference sequence). CDR3 length: 18 amino acids. V trimming: 1 base; J trimming: 5 bases; junction bases outside the gene matches: 11. CDR3 sequence: CATSRGRVGQGSDQPQHF. The CDR3 coding sequence is TGTGCCACCAGCAGAGGTAGGGTGGGACAGGGGTCTGATCAGCCCCAGCATTTT.

This chain joins TRBV27 and TRBJ2-3; D is unresolved. The V end was cut by 3 bases, the J end by 0 bases, with 7 bases between. CDR3 size: 14 residues. The germline gives CDR1 MNHEY, CDR2 SMNVEV (reference sequence). CDR3 DNA: TGTGCCAGCAGTTTCATTCACAGCACAGATACGCAGTATTTT. This translates into CASSFIHSTDTQYF.

The rearrangement uses TRBV9 and TRBJ2-7, with TRBD2 matching 11 bases. The V segment lost 2 bases and the J segment 2 bases; nucleotides outside the gene matches: 9. The germline V gene has CDR1 SGDLS and CDR2 YYNGEE. The CDR3 sequence is 17 residues long. In DNA, the CDR3 is TGTGCCAGCAGCGTTTCTATGACTAGCGGGAACACCTACGAGCAGTACTTC. Protein product: CASSVSMTSGNTYEQYF.

This clonotype was detected many times. The chain has TRBV10-3 and TRBJ2-3; TRBD2 matches at 8 bases. The CDR3 consists of 15 residues. With 8 bases clipped from V and 4 bases from J, the junction kept 11 bases outside the gene matches. Germline CDR1 and CDR2: ENHRY and SYGVKD. CDR3 amino acids: CAIRGGLELPDTQYF. The CDR3, as DNA: TGTGCCATCCGGGGGGGACTAGAGTTACCAGATACGCAGTATTTT.

This sequence joins TRBV5-1 and TRBJ2-1; 9 nucleotides agree with TRBD1. CDR1 and CDR2 (germline): SGHRS, YFSETQ. Trimming at V came to 4 bases and at J to 9 bases, leaving 8 bases not matched to a gene. CDR3 length: 14 residues. The CDR3 DNA reads TGCGCCAGCAGCGAGTCGGCGGGACAGGGTGAGCAGTTCTTC. It encodes CASSESAGQGEQFF.

This clonotype was picked up a small number of times. The chain carries TRBV5-1 and TRBJ2-7, with 10 bases matching TRBD2. The CDR3 extends over 16 amino acids. Trimming at V came to 0 bases and at J to 1 base, leaving 4 bases not matched to a gene. The germline V gene has CDR1 SGHRS and CDR2 YFSETQ. CDR3: CASSLGWTSGSYEQYF. The CDR3 DNA is TGCGCCAGCAGCTTGGGGTGGACTAGCGGATCCTACGAGCAGTACTTC.